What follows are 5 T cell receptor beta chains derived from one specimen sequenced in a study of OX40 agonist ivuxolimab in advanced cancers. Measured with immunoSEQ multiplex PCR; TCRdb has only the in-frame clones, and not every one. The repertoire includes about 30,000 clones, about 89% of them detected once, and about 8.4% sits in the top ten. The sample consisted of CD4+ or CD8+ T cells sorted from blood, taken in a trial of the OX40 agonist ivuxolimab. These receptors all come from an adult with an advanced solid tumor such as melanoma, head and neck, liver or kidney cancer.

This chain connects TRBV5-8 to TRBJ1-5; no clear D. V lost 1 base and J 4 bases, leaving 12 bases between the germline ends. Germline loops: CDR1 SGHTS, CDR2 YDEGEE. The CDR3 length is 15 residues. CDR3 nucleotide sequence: TGTGCCAGCAGCTTGTTGGGTGAAGAGAATCAGCCCCAGCATTTT. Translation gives CASSLLGEENQPQHF. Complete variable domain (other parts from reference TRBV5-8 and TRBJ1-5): EAGVTQSPTHLIKTRGQQATLRCSPISGHTSVYWYQQALGLGLQFLLWYDEGEERNRGNFPPRFSGRQFPNYSSELNVNALELEDSALYLCASSLLGEENQPQHFGDGTRLSIL.

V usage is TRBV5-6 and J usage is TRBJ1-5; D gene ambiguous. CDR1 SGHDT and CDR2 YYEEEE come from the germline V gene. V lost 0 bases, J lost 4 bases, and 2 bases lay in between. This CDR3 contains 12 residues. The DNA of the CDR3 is TGTGCCAGCAGCTTGGGTAATCAGCCCCAGCATTTT. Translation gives CASSLGNQPQHF.

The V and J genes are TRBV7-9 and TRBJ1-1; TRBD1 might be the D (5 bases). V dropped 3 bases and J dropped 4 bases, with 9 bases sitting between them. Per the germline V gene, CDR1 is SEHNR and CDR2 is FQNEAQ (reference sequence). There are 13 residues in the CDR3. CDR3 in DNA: TGTGCCAGCAGCTTCCAGGGATCCACTGAAGCTTTCTTT. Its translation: CASSFQGSTEAFF.

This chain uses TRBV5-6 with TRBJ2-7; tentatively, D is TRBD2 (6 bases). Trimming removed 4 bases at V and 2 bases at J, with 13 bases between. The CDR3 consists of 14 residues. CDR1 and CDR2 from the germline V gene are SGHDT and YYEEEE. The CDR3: CASSPIGTAYEQYF. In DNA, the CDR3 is TGTGCCAGCAGCCCCATAGGGACTGCCTACGAGCAGTACTTC.

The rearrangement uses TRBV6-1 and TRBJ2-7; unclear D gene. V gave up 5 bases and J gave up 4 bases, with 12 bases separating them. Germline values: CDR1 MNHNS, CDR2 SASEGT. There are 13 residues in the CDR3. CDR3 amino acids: CASSPLASYEQYF. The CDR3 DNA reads TGTGCCAGCAGTCCCCTGGCAAGTTACGAGCAGTACTTC.